Listed below are T cell receptor beta chains from one sample, sequenced in a study of a mutant IDH1 vaccine in newly diagnosed glioma. Their antigens remain unidentified. Data came from immunoSEQ multiplex PCR; TCRdb stores just in-frame clones and leaves some out. The top ten clones hold roughly 5.6% of a sample with about 56,000 clones, roughly 75% of them seen once. This material consisted of PBMCs, taken from a glioma patient whose treatment included an IDH1 peptide vaccine. The receptors were sampled from a man in his fifties or sixties with glioma. Each CDR3 is given with its conserved first and last residue. Fields, in order: V gene, clone size, D gene, J gene, CDR3 DNA, CDR3 protein. D genes are given only for firm matches. For some rows the clone size is stated as once, few or many, or as a class when expanded; others skip it.

V: TRBV19
size: NA
D: NA
J: TRBJ2-7
DNA: TGTGCCAGTAAGGGGCAGGGGACGGCCGGCTACGAGCAGTACTTC
CDR3: CASKGQGTAGYEQYF

V: TRBV4-2
size: NA
D: NA
J: TRBJ1-2
DNA: TGTGCCAGCAGAGGTCAGGGGAACAGTGAATATGGCTACACCTTC
CDR3: CASRGQGNSEYGYTF

V: TRBV7-2
size: few
D: NA
J: TRBJ1-5
DNA: TGTGCCAGCAGCTTAACAAGAGGCCGACCCCAGCATTTT
CDR3: CASSLTRGRPQHF

V: TRBV6-8
size: NA
D: TRBD1
J: TRBJ1-6
DNA: TGTGCCAGCAGTTCACCCGACAGGGTAAATTCACCCCTCCACTTT
CDR3: CASSSPDRVNSPLHF

V: TRBV7-2
size: NA
D: TRBD1
J: TRBJ1-1
DNA: TGTGCCAGCAGCCCGCCGGACAGGGTGGACACTGAAGCTTTCTTT
CDR3: CASSPPDRVDTEAFF

V: TRBV5-5
size: NA
D: NA
J: TRBJ1-3
DNA: TGTGCCAGCAGCTTACAGGCCGTTTCTGGAAACACCATATATTTT
CDR3: CASSLQAVSGNTIYF

V: TRBV9
size: NA
D: NA
J: TRBJ2-3
DNA: TGTGCCAGCAGCGTAGCTCCTGGGCCGGGGGATACGCAGTATTTT
CDR3: CASSVAPGPGDTQYF

V: TRBV6-1
size: NA
D: NA
J: TRBJ2-7
DNA: TGTGCCGTAGAGAAACGTTCCTACGAGCAGTACTTC
CDR3: CAVEKRSYEQYF

V: TRBV29-1
size: NA
D: NA
J: TRBJ1-4
DNA: TGCAGCGCCTATAGTGAAAAACTGTTTTTT
CDR3: CSAYSEKLFF

V: TRBV30
size: NA
D: NA
J: TRBJ1-4
DNA: TGTGCCTGGAGTGTAAGGTTCTCCAATGAAAAACTGTTTTTT
CDR3: CAWSVRFSNEKLFF

V: TRBV19
size: few
D: NA
J: TRBJ1-1
DNA: TGTGCCAGTAGTAGCCAACAGGCCAGGAACACTGAAGCTTTCTTT
CDR3: CASSSQQARNTEAFF

V: TRBV20-1
size: NA
D: NA
J: TRBJ2-7
DNA: TGCAGCGCTAGCAGCGGTTACGAGCAGTACTTC
CDR3: CSASSGYEQYF

V: TRBV5-1
size: NA
D: TRBD2
J: TRBJ2-5
DNA: TGCGCCAGCAGCTCGGGGGCTAGCGGGTTCCAAGAGACCCAGTACTTC
CDR3: CASSSGASGFQETQYF

V: TRBV5-4
size: NA
D: NA
J: TRBJ2-3
DNA: TGTGCCAGCAGCTTGGAACAGGGCGTCACAGATACGCAGTATTTT
CDR3: CASSLEQGVTDTQYF

V: TRBV28
size: few
D: TRBD1
J: TRBJ1-5
DNA: TGTGCCAGCAGCTCCTCCGGGACAGGGTTAAGTTCCCAGCATTTT
CDR3: CASSSSGTGLSSQHF

V: TRBV7-2
size: NA
D: TRBD2
J: TRBJ2-1
DNA: TGTGCCAGCAGCTCCCGGGGGGGCCCGAATAATGAGCAGTTCTTC
CDR3: CASSSRGGPNNEQFF

V: TRBV2
size: NA
D: NA
J: TRBJ1-2
DNA: TGTGCCAGCAGTGGGACAGACTATGGCTACACCTTC
CDR3: CASSGTDYGYTF

V: TRBV10-3
size: NA
D: TRBD1
J: TRBJ1-1
DNA: TGTGCCACCGGACAGGGGGCGGGGAACACTGAAGCTTTCTTT
CDR3: CATGQGAGNTEAFF

V: TRBV5-6
size: NA
D: NA
J: TRBJ2-3
DNA: TGTGCCAGCAGCTTGGCCTATACAGAGACTAGCACAGATACGCAGTATTTT
CDR3: CASSLAYTETSTDTQYF

V: TRBV5-3
size: NA
D: NA
J: TRBJ2-1
DNA: TGTGCCAGAAGCTTGGAGCAGGGGCGGTCCTACAATGAGCAGTTCTTC
CDR3: CARSLEQGRSYNEQFF

V: TRBV29-1
size: NA
D: TRBD1
J: TRBJ2-3
DNA: TGCAGCGTTGAAGATCGTGACAGGGGCACAGATACGCAGTATTTT
CDR3: CSVEDRDRGTDTQYF

V: TRBV5-1
size: NA
D: NA
J: TRBJ2-6
DNA: TGCGCCAGCGACGCTGTGGGGGCGGGGCGTTCTGGGGCCAACGTCCTGACTTTC
CDR3: CASDAVGAGRSGANVLTF

V: TRBV6-6
size: NA
D: TRBD1
J: TRBJ1-6
DNA: TGTGCCAGCAGTTGGACAGGGGGAAGGAATAATTCACCCCTCCACTTT
CDR3: CASSWTGGRNNSPLHF

V: TRBV4-1
size: NA
D: NA
J: TRBJ1-2
DNA: TGCGCCAGCAGCCAAGACAGGAACTATGGCTACACCTTC
CDR3: CASSQDRNYGYTF

V: TRBV15
size: NA
D: NA
J: TRBJ1-1
DNA: TGTGCCACCAGTATTCGCGGCGGGGCGGCTTTCTTT
CDR3: CATSIRGGAAFF

V: TRBV27
size: NA
D: NA
J: TRBJ1-5
DNA: TGTGCCAGCAGTTCACAGGGTAATAGCAATCAGCCCCAGCATTTT
CDR3: CASSSQGNSNQPQHF

V: TRBV7-8
size: NA
D: NA
J: TRBJ2-3
DNA: TGTGCCAGCAGCGGGAGGTCAGATACGCAGTATTTT
CDR3: CASSGRSDTQYF

V: TRBV30
size: NA
D: NA
J: TRBJ1-2
DNA: TGTGCCTGCGGCAGGACCTATGGCTACACCTTC
CDR3: CACGRTYGYTF

V: TRBV2
size: NA
D: NA
J: TRBJ2-7
DNA: TGTGCCAGCAGTCCGACTACCTACGAGCAGTACTTC
CDR3: CASSPTTYEQYF

V: TRBV4-1
size: NA
D: NA
J: TRBJ1-5
DNA: TGCGCCAGCAGCCACCGCCTGACTCTTCAGCCCCAGCATTTT
CDR3: CASSHRLTLQPQHF

V: TRBV4-3
size: NA
D: NA
J: TRBJ1-5
DNA: TGCGCCAGCAGCCAAGACGGTCACGGCGGTAGCAATCAGCCCCAGCATTTT
CDR3: CASSQDGHGGSNQPQHF

V: TRBV19
size: NA
D: TRBD1
J: TRBJ1-5
DNA: TGTGCCAGTAGTATAGGACAGGGAAGCAATCAGCCCCAGCATTTT
CDR3: CASSIGQGSNQPQHF

V: TRBV14
size: few
D: NA
J: TRBJ1-5
DNA: TGTGCCAGCAGCCATCGACAGCATCAGCCCCAGCATTTT
CDR3: CASSHRQHQPQHF

V: TRBV5-1
size: NA
D: NA
J: TRBJ1-5
DNA: TGCGCCAGCAGCCCGGGACCGGGGGATCAGCCCCAGCATTTT
CDR3: CASSPGPGDQPQHF

V: TRBV5-1
size: NA
D: TRBD2
J: TRBJ2-1
DNA: TGCGCCAGCAGCTTGGGTTCTAGCGGGGGGTACAATGAGCAGTTCTTC
CDR3: CASSLGSSGGYNEQFF

V: TRBV5-1
size: NA
D: NA
J: TRBJ2-7
DNA: TGCGCCAGCAGCCCGGAGGGACACGGAAGCGACGAGCAGTACTTC
CDR3: CASSPEGHGSDEQYF

V: TRBV30
size: NA
D: NA
J: TRBJ1-2
DNA: TGTGCCTGGGGGACACGGGGCTACACCTTC
CDR3: CAWGTRGYTF

V: TRBV28
size: few
D: NA
J: TRBJ1-1
DNA: TGTGCCAGCAGTTCCCGTCTGGGCACTGAAGCTTTCTTT
CDR3: CASSSRLGTEAFF

V: TRBV15
size: NA
D: TRBD2
J: TRBJ2-1
DNA: TGTGCCACCGGGACTAGCGACTTCTACAATGAGCAGTTCTTC
CDR3: CATGTSDFYNEQFF

V: TRBV5-6
size: NA
D: NA
J: TRBJ2-2
DNA: TGTGCCAGCAGTTCAATGTCGGGCGGGGAGCTGTTTTTT
CDR3: CASSSMSGGELFF

V: TRBV9
size: NA
D: NA
J: TRBJ2-2
DNA: TGTGCCAGCAGCGTTGGGGTTACCGGGGAGCTGTTTTTT
CDR3: CASSVGVTGELFF

V: TRBV6-5
size: NA
D: NA
J: TRBJ1-1
DNA: TGTGCCAGCCATTGGGATACCGGGATGAACACTGAAGCTTTCTTT
CDR3: CASHWDTGMNTEAFF

V: TRBV5-4
size: once
D: TRBD1
J: TRBJ2-1
DNA: TGTGCCAGCAGTCCCACTGCAGGGGGCGCTTGGATGGATGAGCAGTTCTTC
CDR3: CASSPTAGGAWMDEQFF

V: TRBV6-4
size: NA
D: TRBD2
J: TRBJ2-2
DNA: TGTGCCAGCAGTGTTTTCGGGGGGGCAAACACCGGGGAGCTGTTTTTT
CDR3: CASSVFGGANTGELFF

V: TRBV6-1
size: NA
D: NA
J: TRBJ1-5
DNA: TGTGCCAGCAGTGAAGCCTACGGGAGCAATCAGCCCCAGCATTTT
CDR3: CASSEAYGSNQPQHF

V: TRBV29-1
size: NA
D: NA
J: TRBJ1-3
DNA: TGCAGCCCTCCCTGGGTACTATCTGGAAACACCATATATTTT
CDR3: CSPPWVLSGNTIYF

V: TRBV10-3
size: once
D: NA
J: TRBJ1-3
DNA: TGTGCCATCGGACCCGTGGCGGGAAACACCATATATTTT
CDR3: CAIGPVAGNTIYF

V: TRBV5-8
size: NA
D: NA
J: TRBJ1-1
DNA: TGTGCCAGCAGCTTGTATGTAGGGACGACGAACACTGAAGCTTTCTTT
CDR3: CASSLYVGTTNTEAFF

V: TRBV15
size: NA
D: NA
J: TRBJ1-4
DNA: TGTGCCACCATAGGGAGTAATGAAAAACTGTTTTTT
CDR3: CATIGSNEKLFF

V: TRBV30
size: few
D: NA
J: TRBJ1-2
DNA: TGTGCCTGGAGACAGGAACTCGGCTATGGCTACACCTTC
CDR3: CAWRQELGYGYTF

V: TRBV19
size: few
D: TRBD2
J: TRBJ2-3
DNA: TGTGCCAGTAGTTGGGAGACTAGCGGTAACACAGATACGCAGTATTTT
CDR3: CASSWETSGNTDTQYF

V: TRBV6-5
size: NA
D: NA
J: TRBJ2-5
DNA: TGTGCCAGCAGTAAGGGAGAGACCCAGTACTTC
CDR3: CASSKGETQYF

V: TRBV2
size: NA
D: NA
J: TRBJ2-7
DNA: TGTGCCAGCAGTGTAAGCCTCGAGCAGTACTTC
CDR3: CASSVSLEQYF

V: TRBV6-5
size: once
D: NA
J: TRBJ1-5
DNA: TGTGCCAGCAGCCCAGGTCTGAATCAGCCCCAGCATTTT
CDR3: CASSPGLNQPQHF

V: TRBV7-6
size: NA
D: NA
J: TRBJ1-4
DNA: TGTGCCAGCAGCTTAGCGGAGACGGCTCACTTTAATGAAAAACTGTTTTTT
CDR3: CASSLAETAHFNEKLFF

V: TRBV6-1
size: few
D: NA
J: TRBJ2-7
DNA: TGTGCCAGCAGTGTGAAAAGTGGTTACGAGCAGTACTTC
CDR3: CASSVKSGYEQYF

V: TRBV5-1
size: NA
D: TRBD1
J: TRBJ2-7
DNA: TGCGCCAGCAGCGCACAGGGGGCGCACGACGAGCAGTACTTC
CDR3: CASSAQGAHDEQYF

V: TRBV10-3
size: once
D: NA
J: TRBJ2-4
DNA: TGTGCCATCAGTGAGTCGGAGGGGACCAAAAACATTCAGTACTTC
CDR3: CAISESEGTKNIQYF

V: TRBV27
size: NA
D: TRBD1
J: TRBJ2-7
DNA: TGTGCCAGCAGGCCGGGACAGGGAATCTACGAGCAGTACTTC
CDR3: CASRPGQGIYEQYF

V: TRBV7-2
size: NA
D: TRBD1
J: TRBJ1-2
DNA: TGTGCCAGCAGCCCAACTGGGACAGGGGGAAGAGGCTACACCTTC
CDR3: CASSPTGTGGRGYTF